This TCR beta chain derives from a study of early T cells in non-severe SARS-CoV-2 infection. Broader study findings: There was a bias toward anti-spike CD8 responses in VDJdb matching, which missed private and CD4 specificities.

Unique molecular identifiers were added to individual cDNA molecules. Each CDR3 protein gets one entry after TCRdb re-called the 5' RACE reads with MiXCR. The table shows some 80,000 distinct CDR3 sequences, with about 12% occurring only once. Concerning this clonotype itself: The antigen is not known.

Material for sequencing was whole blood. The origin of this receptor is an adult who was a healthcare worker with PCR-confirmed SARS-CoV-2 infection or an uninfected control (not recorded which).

The CDR3 coding sequence is TGTGCCAGCAGCCGTGGACTAGCGGGAGGGGTCCACGAGCAGTACTTC. This sequence encodes CASSRGLAGGVHEQYF. The rearrangement joins TRBV7-9 to TRBJ2-7; 15 bases are a match to TRBD2. With 5 bases clipped from V and 5 bases from J, the junction kept 7 bases outside the gene matches. The CDR3 sequence is 16 residues long. Germline CDR1 reads SEHNR; CDR2 reads FQNEAQ (reference sequence).